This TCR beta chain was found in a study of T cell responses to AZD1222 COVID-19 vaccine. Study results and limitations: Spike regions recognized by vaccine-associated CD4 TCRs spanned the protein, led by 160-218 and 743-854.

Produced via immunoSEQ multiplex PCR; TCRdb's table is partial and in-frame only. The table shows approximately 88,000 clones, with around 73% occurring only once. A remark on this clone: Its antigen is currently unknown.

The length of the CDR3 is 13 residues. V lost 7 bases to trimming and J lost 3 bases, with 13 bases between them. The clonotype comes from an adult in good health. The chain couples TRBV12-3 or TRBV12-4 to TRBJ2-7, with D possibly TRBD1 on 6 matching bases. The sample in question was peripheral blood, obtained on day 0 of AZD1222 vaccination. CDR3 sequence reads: CASKPRGRYEQYF. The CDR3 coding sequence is TGTGCCAGCAAACCCAGGGGTCGCTACGAGCAGTACTTC.